This T cell receptor (beta chain) was captured in a study of OX40 agonist ivuxolimab in advanced cancers. In the study overall: Anti-PD-1, anti-PD-L1 or anti-CTLA-4 therapy given earlier was allowed, and approximately 43% had some.

Sequencing used immunoSEQ multiplex PCR; TCRdb keeps in-frame clones, though not all of them. The sample lists under 20,000 clones; roughly 86% were seen once. This clone was seen a handful of times. The germline CDR1 and CDR2 sequences are MNHNY and SVGAGI (reference sequence). Losses at the gene ends were 6 bases for V and 0 bases for J; bases not matched to a gene: 7. The CDR3 runs to 16 residues. This clonotype was obtained from an adult with an advanced solid tumor such as melanoma, head and neck, liver or kidney cancer. The sample in question was CD4+ or CD8+ T cells sorted from blood, obtained in a trial of the OX40 agonist ivuxolimab. The chain couples TRBV6-6 to TRBJ1-5, with 8 positions matching TRBD1. The CDR3 DNA reads TGTGCCAGCAGCCACAGGGGGAGCAATAGCAATCAGCCCCAGCATTTT. Amino acid sequence: CASSHRGSNSNQPQHF.